These T cell receptor beta chains were read from a single sample in a study of patients and donors after allogeneic stem cell transplantation. TCRdb ran MiXCR on the RT-PCR reads and lists one entry per CDR3 protein. The data hold roughly 880,000 distinct CDR3 sequences, with roughly 18% observed a single time. Input material: blood, either unsorted or a sorted T cell fraction (not recorded which). These receptor sequences come from a human donor who was either an allogeneic HSCT recipient or a stem cell or donor lymphocyte infusion donor (not recorded which). It is not recorded whose cells these are; they may come from a transplant donor. Each CDR3 is given with its conserved first and last residue. A D gene is named only where the DNA matches it firmly. Where a row states a size, it is once, few, many or the class of an expanded clone; other rows omit it.

j_gene: TRBJ1-6; v_gene: TRBV6-4; abundance: few; d_gene: -; CDR3aa: CASSELPNSPLHF; CDR3nt: TGTGCCAGCTCGGAGTTGCCGAATTCACCCCTCCACTTT
j_gene: TRBJ1-3; v_gene: TRBV25-1; abundance: many; d_gene: -; CDR3aa: CASSGPRGTGNTIYF; CDR3nt: TGTGCCAGCAGCGGACCCAGGGGAACTGGAAACACCATATATTTT
j_gene: TRBJ2-1; v_gene: TRBV5-1; abundance: -; d_gene: -; CDR3aa: CASSLGSLGSYNEQFF; CDR3nt: TGCGCCAGCAGCTTGGGAAGCTTGGGCTCCTACAATGAGCAGTTCTTC
j_gene: TRBJ2-2; v_gene: TRBV11-2; abundance: few; d_gene: -; CDR3aa: CASTNPPGGANTGELFF; CDR3nt: TGTGCCAGCACCAACCCTCCTGGGGGCGCAAACACCGGGGAGCTGTTTTTT
j_gene: TRBJ1-1; v_gene: TRBV12-3/TRBV12-4; abundance: -; d_gene: -; CDR3aa: CASSFVRLNTEAFF; CDR3nt: TGTGCCAGCAGTTTCGTTCGTCTGAACACTGAAGCTTTCTTT
j_gene: TRBJ1-3; v_gene: TRBV7-9; abundance: -; d_gene: -; CDR3aa: CASSPGTVTGNTIYF; CDR3nt: TGTGCCAGCAGCCCCGGCACGGTTACTGGAAACACCATATATTTT
j_gene: TRBJ1-2; v_gene: TRBV6-5; abundance: few; d_gene: -; CDR3aa: CASSYGGLWGYTF; CDR3nt: TGTGCCAGCAGTTACGGGGGACTTTGGGGCTACACCTTC
j_gene: TRBJ2-5; v_gene: TRBV5-1; abundance: -; d_gene: TRBD2; CDR3aa: CASSPARGRWETQYF; CDR3nt: TGCGCCAGCAGCCCCGCCCGCGGGAGGTGGGAGACCCAGTACTTC
j_gene: TRBJ1-1; v_gene: TRBV29-1; abundance: many; d_gene: TRBD1; CDR3aa: CSVRTGENTEAFF; CDR3nt: TGCAGCGTGAGGACAGGGGAGAACACTGAAGCTTTCTTT
j_gene: TRBJ1-1; v_gene: TRBV7-9; abundance: -; d_gene: TRBD1; CDR3aa: CASSLQGERGTEAFF; CDR3nt: TGTGCCAGCAGCCTACAGGGGGAGAGGGGGACTGAAGCTTTCTTT
j_gene: TRBJ2-7; v_gene: TRBV5-1; abundance: few; d_gene: TRBD2; CDR3aa: CASSGKRDNYEQYF; CDR3nt: TGCGCCAGCAGCGGCAAGCGGGATAACTACGAGCAGTACTTC
j_gene: TRBJ1-3; v_gene: TRBV12-3/TRBV12-4; abundance: -; d_gene: -; CDR3aa: CASSLRGSGNTKYF; CDR3nt: TGTGCCAGCAGTTTGCGCGGGTCTGGAAACACCAAATATTTT
j_gene: TRBJ2-2; v_gene: TRBV4-2; abundance: few; d_gene: -; CDR3aa: CASNLLRSDTGELFF; CDR3nt: TGTGCCAGCAACCTTCTCAGGTCTGACACCGGGGAGCTGTTTTTT
j_gene: TRBJ1-1; v_gene: TRBV27; abundance: few; d_gene: -; CDR3aa: CASSFGGRGTEAFF; CDR3nt: TGTGCCAGCAGTTTTGGGGGGCGCGGCACTGAAGCTTTCTTT
j_gene: TRBJ2-3; v_gene: TRBV7-9; abundance: -; d_gene: -; CDR3aa: CASSLFTPTRTDTQYF; CDR3nt: TGTGCCAGCAGCTTATTCACCCCGACCCGAACAGATACGCAGTATTTT
j_gene: TRBJ1-3; v_gene: TRBV7-2; abundance: few; d_gene: -; CDR3aa: CASRLEYSGNTIYF; CDR3nt: TGTGCCAGCAGATTAGAATACTCTGGAAACACCATATATTTT
j_gene: TRBJ2-6; v_gene: TRBV12-3/TRBV12-4; abundance: -; d_gene: -; CDR3aa: CASSLQASERSGANVLTF; CDR3nt: TGTGCCAGCAGTTTGCAGGCGAGCGAAAGGTCTGGGGCCAACGTCCTGACTTTC
j_gene: TRBJ1-1; v_gene: TRBV20-1; abundance: -; d_gene: -; CDR3aa: CSARDWGKGTEAFF; CDR3nt: TGCAGTGCTAGAGATTGGGGAAAGGGCACTGAAGCTTTCTTT
j_gene: TRBJ2-1; v_gene: TRBV5-1; abundance: -; d_gene: TRBD2; CDR3aa: CASSMYSGPQIYNEQFF; CDR3nt: TGCGCCAGCAGCATGTATAGCGGGCCCCAAATATACAATGAGCAGTTCTTC
j_gene: TRBJ2-3; v_gene: TRBV20-1; abundance: -; d_gene: -; CDR3aa: CSATGTSGRADTQYF; CDR3nt: TGCAGTGCCACCGGGACTTCGGGTAGAGCAGATACGCAGTATTTT
j_gene: TRBJ2-7; v_gene: TRBV6-5; abundance: -; d_gene: -; CDR3aa: CASSYPGRGPYEQYF; CDR3nt: TGTGCCAGCAGTTATCCGGGACGGGGGCCCTACGAGCAGTACTTC
j_gene: TRBJ2-3; v_gene: TRBV7-7; abundance: -; d_gene: -; CDR3aa: CASSLGGPRVDTQYF; CDR3nt: TGTGCCAGCAGCTTAGGAGGGCCCAGGGTAGATACGCAGTATTTT
j_gene: TRBJ2-4; v_gene: TRBV29-1; abundance: few; d_gene: -; CDR3aa: CSVEGGGANIQYF; CDR3nt: TGCAGCGTTGAGGGTGGTGGGGCCAACATTCAGTACTTC
j_gene: TRBJ1-6; v_gene: TRBV24-1; abundance: many; d_gene: TRBD1; CDR3aa: CATSDLSGQRRFNSPLHF; CDR3nt: TGTGCCACCAGTGATTTGTCGGGACAGCGAAGGTTCAATTCACCCCTCCACTTT
j_gene: TRBJ2-3; v_gene: TRBV4-1; abundance: few; d_gene: TRBD2; CDR3aa: CASSQAAGGSDTQYF; CDR3nt: TGCGCCAGCAGCCAAGCAGCGGGAGGTTCAGATACGCAGTATTTT
j_gene: TRBJ1-1; v_gene: TRBV13; abundance: -; d_gene: TRBD1; CDR3aa: CASSLNRGPEAFF; CDR3nt: TGTGCCAGCAGCTTAAATAGGGGGCCTGAAGCTTTCTTT
j_gene: TRBJ2-1; v_gene: TRBV2; abundance: -; d_gene: -; CDR3aa: CASSDSRGATNEQFF; CDR3nt: TGTGCCAGCAGTGATTCCAGGGGAGCAACCAATGAGCAGTTCTTC
j_gene: TRBJ2-3; v_gene: TRBV11-3; abundance: -; d_gene: TRBD2; CDR3aa: CASSERLAGSTDTQYF; CDR3nt: TGTGCCAGCAGCGAAAGACTAGCGGGAAGCACAGATACGCAGTATTTT
j_gene: TRBJ1-6; v_gene: TRBV12-3/TRBV12-4; abundance: many; d_gene: -; CDR3aa: CASGATPLNSPLHF; CDR3nt: TGTGCCAGCGGGGCCACTCCTCTTAATTCACCCCTCCACTTT
j_gene: TRBJ1-1; v_gene: TRBV6-4; abundance: few; d_gene: -; CDR3aa: CASSDGTLNTEAFF; CDR3nt: TGTGCCAGCAGTGACGGGACATTAAACACTGAAGCTTTCTTT
j_gene: TRBJ2-1; v_gene: TRBV12-3/TRBV12-4; abundance: -; d_gene: TRBD2; CDR3aa: CASMYTGTSNNEQFF; CDR3nt: TGTGCCAGCATGTATACCGGGACTAGCAACAATGAGCAGTTCTTC
j_gene: TRBJ2-7; v_gene: TRBV6-1; abundance: -; d_gene: TRBD2; CDR3aa: CASSLAGGRDREQYF; CDR3nt: TGTGCCAGCTCACTAGCGGGAGGGAGGGATCGGGAGCAGTACTTC
j_gene: TRBJ2-2; v_gene: TRBV6-1; abundance: -; d_gene: TRBD2; CDR3aa: CASQRGLIGELFF; CDR3nt: TGTGCCAGCCAGCGGGGACTAATCGGGGAGCTGTTTTTT
j_gene: TRBJ2-1; v_gene: TRBV19; abundance: -; d_gene: TRBD2; CDR3aa: CASSVSGGAGNEQFF; CDR3nt: TGTGCCAGTAGTGTGAGCGGGGGGGCCGGCAATGAGCAGTTCTTC
j_gene: TRBJ1-2; v_gene: TRBV7-2; abundance: -; d_gene: TRBD1; CDR3aa: CASSADRVDYGYTF; CDR3nt: TGTGCCAGCAGCGCCGACAGGGTAGACTATGGCTACACCTTC
j_gene: TRBJ1-1; v_gene: TRBV5-1; abundance: many; d_gene: -; CDR3aa: CASSLGGDTEAFF; CDR3nt: TGTGCCAGCAGCTTGGGAGGGGACACTGAAGCTTTCTTT
j_gene: TRBJ2-5; v_gene: TRBV25-1; abundance: few; d_gene: TRBD1; CDR3aa: CASSDHRGRETQYF; CDR3nt: TGTGCCAGCAGTGACCACAGGGGGCGGGAGACCCAGTACTTC
j_gene: TRBJ2-7; v_gene: TRBV20-1; abundance: -; d_gene: TRBD2; CDR3aa: CSAREGLSEQYF; CDR3nt: TGCAGTGCTAGGGAGGGACTATCCGAGCAGTACTTC
j_gene: TRBJ1-5; v_gene: TRBV12-3/TRBV12-4; abundance: few; d_gene: -; CDR3aa: CASSLSALGRQNQPQHF; CDR3nt: TGTGCCAGCAGTTTATCGGCGTTGGGACGGCAAAATCAGCCCCAGCATTTT
j_gene: TRBJ2-7; v_gene: TRBV12-3/TRBV12-4; abundance: -; d_gene: -; CDR3aa: CASSLWEPSYEQYF; CDR3nt: TGTGCCAGCAGTTTGTGGGAGCCTTCCTACGAGCAGTACTTC
j_gene: TRBJ1-1; v_gene: TRBV20-1; abundance: many; d_gene: TRBD1; CDR3aa: CSARTGANTEAFF; CDR3nt: TGCAGTGCCAGAACAGGGGCGAACACTGAAGCTTTCTTT
j_gene: TRBJ1-2; v_gene: TRBV6-5; abundance: few; d_gene: -; CDR3aa: CASAQGAYGYTF; CDR3nt: TGTGCCAGCGCACAGGGAGCCTATGGCTACACCTTC
j_gene: TRBJ2-1; v_gene: TRBV9; abundance: -; d_gene: TRBD2; CDR3aa: CASSVGRLASYNEQFF; CDR3nt: TGTGCCAGCAGCGTAGGGCGACTAGCGAGCTACAATGAGCAGTTCTTC
j_gene: TRBJ1-1; v_gene: TRBV29-1; abundance: few; d_gene: -; CDR3aa: CSVAYGGGEAFF; CDR3nt: TGCAGCGTGGCCTATGGGGGGGGTGAAGCTTTCTTT
j_gene: TRBJ1-1; v_gene: TRBV20-1; abundance: -; d_gene: -; CDR3aa: CSASQNYGVTEAFF; CDR3nt: TGCAGTGCTAGTCAGAACTATGGGGTCACTGAAGCTTTCTTT
j_gene: TRBJ2-7; v_gene: TRBV4-3; abundance: few; d_gene: -; CDR3aa: CASSQEVRRPYEQYF; CDR3nt: TGCGCCAGCAGCCAAGAAGTTAGGCGACCCTACGAGCAGTACTTC
j_gene: TRBJ2-4; v_gene: TRBV10-2; abundance: -; d_gene: -; CDR3aa: CASSGVLAKNIQYF; CDR3nt: TGCGCCAGCAGTGGGGTCCTAGCCAAAAACATTCAGTACTTC
j_gene: TRBJ2-1; v_gene: TRBV5-1; abundance: few; d_gene: TRBD2; CDR3aa: CASSSTSGAYNEQFF; CDR3nt: TGCGCCAGCAGCTCTACTAGCGGGGCGTACAATGAGCAGTTCTTC
j_gene: TRBJ1-2; v_gene: TRBV29-1; abundance: many; d_gene: -; CDR3aa: CSVEDRGLGYGYTF; CDR3nt: TGCAGCGTTGAAGATCGGGGCCTGGGATATGGCTACACCTTC
j_gene: TRBJ2-1; v_gene: TRBV29-1; abundance: few; d_gene: TRBD2; CDR3aa: CSVGDIAGGPDEQFF; CDR3nt: TGCAGCGTCGGGGATATAGCGGGGGGGCCGGATGAGCAGTTCTTC
j_gene: TRBJ2-7; v_gene: TRBV30; abundance: -; d_gene: -; CDR3aa: CAWRGPYEQYF; CDR3nt: TGTGCCTGGCGCGGACCCTACGAGCAGTACTTC
j_gene: TRBJ2-5; v_gene: TRBV2; abundance: -; d_gene: -; CDR3aa: CASMVRPYGTQYF; CDR3nt: TGTGCCAGCATGGTCAGGCCCTATGGGACCCAGTACTTC
j_gene: TRBJ2-3; v_gene: TRBV3-1; abundance: few; d_gene: TRBD1; CDR3aa: CASSPRDRAADTQYF; CDR3nt: TGTGCCAGCAGCCCCCGGGACAGGGCCGCAGATACGCAGTATTTT
j_gene: TRBJ1-5; v_gene: TRBV12-3/TRBV12-4; abundance: -; d_gene: -; CDR3aa: CASSLTGGWNQPQHF; CDR3nt: TGTGCCAGCAGCCTTACCGGGGGGTGGAATCAGCCCCAGCATTTT
j_gene: TRBJ2-2; v_gene: TRBV5-1; abundance: few; d_gene: -; CDR3aa: CASSTDRTGELFF; CDR3nt: TGCGCCAGCAGCACGGACAGAACCGGGGAGCTGTTTTTT